This passage covers 21 T cell receptor beta chains from one sample sequenced in a study of cytomegalovirus exposure and HLA in healthy donors. The PCR contained 60 Vbeta and 13 Jbeta primers. Sequencing used immunoSEQ multiplex PCR; TCRdb keeps in-frame clones, though not all of them. The data contain roughly 150,000 clones, about 81% of them singletons. Sequenced input: PBMCs. The receptors were sampled from a young woman in good health and CMV-seronegative.

The chain joins TRBV19 to TRBJ2-1; D unresolved. The germline V gene encodes CDR1 LNHDA and CDR2 SQIVND (reference sequence). V was trimmed by 4 bases and J by 3 bases, leaving 4 bases between them. CDR3 length: 12 amino acids. The CDR3 region has the DNA TGTGCCAGTAGTAGCGACTACAATGAGCAGTTCTTC. It translates to CASSSDYNEQFF.

This clone was recorded a few times. V is TRBV28 and J is TRBJ1-1; D gene uncertain. Trimming removed 4 bases from V and 2 bases from J, with 20 bases in between. The germline gives CDR1 MDHEN, CDR2 SYDVKM. This CDR3 region has 17 residues. Here the CDR3 DNA reads TGTGCCAGCAGTTCTTTTGACCCCAGCAGAGGTAACACTGAAGCTTTCTTT. It codes for CASSSFDPSRGNTEAFF. The whole variable domain, filled in from reference TRBV28 and TRBJ1-1, reads DVKVTQSSRYLVKRTGEKVFLECVQDMDHENMFWYRQDPGLGLRLIYFSYDVKMKEKGDIPEGYSVSREKKERFSLILESASTNQTSMYLCASSSFDPSRGNTEAFFGQGTRLTVV.

The rearrangement uses TRBV4-1 and TRBJ2-5, with 8 bases that match TRBD2. The J call may be incorrect, as the DNA end agrees better with TRBJ2-7. Germline CDR1 reads MGHRA; CDR2 reads YSYEKL. This CDR3 contains 16 residues. CDR3 coding DNA: TGCGCCAGCAGCCAAGTGGTAGGGACTAGATCCTACGAGCAGTACTTC. Its protein product is CASSQVVGTRSYEQYF.

Only a few counts were recorded for this clone. This rearrangement joins TRBV2 to TRBJ1-6, with 8 bases that match TRBD1. Germline V gives CDR1 SNHLY, CDR2 FYNNEI. This CDR3 has 14 residues. V trimming: 6 bases; J trimming: 12 bases; junction bases outside the gene matches: 10. The CDR3 sequence: CASRGGQASLPLHF. CDR3 bases: TGTGCCAGCAGGGGGGGACAGGCATCTTTACCCCTCCACTTT.

The chain has TRBV5-1 and TRBJ2-5; 10 bases fit TRBD1. The CDR3 runs to 14 residues. Germline V gene data show CDR1 as SGHRS and CDR2 as YFSETQ. The trim removed 5 bases at V and 6 bases at J, leaving 7 bases unmatched. CDR3 bases: TGCGCCAGCAGATTGACAGGGGGCCACCAGACCCAGTACTTC. Encoded protein: CASRLTGGHQTQYF.

The CDR3 spells CASSLPGTYEQYF. The CDR3 DNA reads as TGTGCCAGCTCACTCCCGGGAACCTACGAGCAGTACTTC. V usage is TRBV18 and J usage is TRBJ2-7; a weak D match, TRBD2 (5 bases). Germline V gives CDR1 KGHSH, CDR2 LQKENI. CDR3 length: 13 amino acids. Trimming took off 4 bases at V and 2 bases at J, with 9 bases between the two ends.

The chain recombines TRBV2 with TRBJ2-7, with TRBD1 identical over 9 bases. The length of the CDR3 is 15 residues. Per the germline V gene, CDR1 is SNHLY and CDR2 is FYNNEI. The junction had 8 bases not matched to a gene; V was cut back by 3 bases and J by 5 bases. The CDR3 protein is CASSELQGARNEQYF. In nucleotides, the CDR3 is TGTGCCAGCAGTGAGCTACAGGGGGCTAGGAACGAGCAGTACTTC.

CDR3 loop: CASVDPGQGIDEQYF. The CDR3 nucleotides are TGTGCCAGCGTAGATCCGGGACAGGGAATAGACGAGCAGTACTTC. The chain has TRBV6-1 and TRBJ2-7; 9 bases align to TRBD1. Germline-derived CDR1 and CDR2 are MNHNS and SASEGT. The CDR3 length is 15 residues. J lost 5 bases, V lost 8 bases, and 13 bases had no gene match.

The chain links TRBV9 to TRBJ1-2, with TRBD1 identical over 7 bases. This CDR3 contains 13 residues. J gave up 2 bases and V 2 bases, and 0 bases lay outside the gene matches. The V gene's germline CDR1 is SGDLS and CDR2 YYNGEE. CDR3 nucleotide sequence: TGTGCCAGCAGCGTGACAGGGAACTATGGCTACACCTTC. Its protein is CASSVTGNYGYTF.

The J gene is TRBJ2-5, the V gene TRBV7-9; 8 positions match TRBD2. With the DNA end fitting TRBJ2-7 better, the J assignment may be wrong. Germline CDR1 SEHNR, CDR2 FQNEAQ (reference sequence). The CDR3 has 15 amino acids. CDR3 bases: TGTGCCAGCAGCCCCACGTCTAGCGGGTCCTACGAGCAGTACTTC. Translated: CASSPTSSGSYEQYF.

This chain joins TRBV19 and TRBJ2-3, with 7 bases lining up with TRBD1. CDR1 and CDR2 from the germline V gene are LNHDA and SQIVND (reference sequence). CDR3 length: 16 residues. V lost 3 bases to trimming and J lost 0 bases; unmatched junction nucleotides: 6. CDR3 protein: CASSIGRGLSTDTQYF. Written as DNA, the CDR3 is TGTGCCAGTAGTATTGGAAGGGGGCTTAGCACAGATACGCAGTATTTT.

The CDR3 sequence is CASSRTGSPYGYTF. In DNA, the CDR3 is TGTGCCAGCAGCCGTACAGGGTCCCCCTATGGCTACACCTTC. This chain links TRBV7-9 with TRBJ1-2; a weak D match, TRBD1 (6 bases). CDR1 and CDR2 (germline): SEHNR, FQNEAQ (reference sequence). V was pared by 5 bases and J by 4 bases, with 14 bases between. The CDR3 is 14 amino acids.

This clone was counted a few times. The genes are TRBV28 and TRBJ1-4, with D perhaps TRBD1 (5 bases). V was pared by 5 bases and J by 7 bases, with 11 bases between. CDR3 size: 13 residues. Germline values: CDR1 MDHEN, CDR2 SYDVKM. The CDR3 DNA sequence: TGTGCCAGCAGTGGGGGGGGGAGTGAAAAACTGTTTTTT. Amino acids: CASSGGGSEKLFF.

Only a few counts were recorded for this clone. The chain recombines TRBV6-1 with TRBJ1-4; 7 nucleotides align to TRBD1. Germline CDR1 reads MNHNS; CDR2 reads SASEGT. V was pared by 5 bases and J by 5 bases, with 8 bases of the junction left unmatched. The CDR3 extends over 15 amino acids. As DNA, the CDR3 is TGTGCCAGCAGTATCAACCCGGGACAGAATGAAAAACTGTTTTTT. It codes for CASSINPGQNEKLFF.

This sequence joins TRBV4-2 and TRBJ2-3, with TRBD2 matching over 8 bases. V lost 5 bases, J lost 10 bases, and 11 bases stayed unmatched. This CDR3 comprises 14 residues. CDR1 is LGHNA and CDR2 is YNFKEQ in the germline V gene. In nucleotides, the CDR3 is TGTGCCAGCAGCGGGAGCGGGAGCCTGAATGCGCAGTATTTT. This translates into CASSGSGSLNAQYF.

This clone was recorded once. V usage is TRBV5-4 and J usage is TRBJ2-7, with 7 bases aligning to TRBD1. The CDR3 has 13 amino acids. The V and J ends lost 2 bases and 5 bases, in that order; junction bases with no gene match: 4. Germline CDR1 reads SGHNT; CDR2 reads YYREEE (reference sequence). CDR3 nucleotides: TGTGCCAGCAGCTTCGACAGGGCGGACGAGCAGTACTTC. This gives the protein CASSFDRADEQYF.

The rearrangement joins TRBV6-5 to TRBJ1-2; D remains ambiguous. The CDR3 has 14 residues. Germline V gives CDR1 MNHEY, CDR2 SVGAGI. Trimming shortened V by 6 bases and J by 3 bases, and 14 bases separated the two germline ends. The CDR3 DNA sequence: TGTGCCAGCAGCCCTGAGGGCAGTCACTATGGCTACACCTTC. Its translation: CASSPEGSHYGYTF.

In DNA form, the CDR3 reads TGTGCCAGCAGTGAGTCGGTGGGGCAGGGGTCCGAGCAGTACTTC. Its protein is CASSESVGQGSEQYF. V gene TRBV6-1 combines with J gene TRBJ2-5; D is perhaps TRBD1 (6 bases). The J call may be incorrect, as the DNA end agrees better with TRBJ2-7. The CDR3 has 15 amino acids. Germline V gene data show CDR1 as MNHNS and CDR2 as SASEGT.

The chain joins TRBV7-9 to TRBJ2-1; no clear D gene. The CDR3 consists of 15 residues. The V gene lost 2 bases and the J gene lost 0 bases, with 8 bases spanning the gap. Germline V CDR1 and CDR2: SEHNR, FQNEAQ (reference sequence). CDR3 loop: CASSLIASSYNEQFF. The DNA of the CDR3 is TGTGCCAGCAGCTTAATCGCTAGCTCCTACAATGAGCAGTTCTTC.

The chain carries TRBV19 and TRBJ2-7, with 7 bases identical to TRBD1. Trimming removed 6 bases from V and 2 bases from J; junction bases left unmatched: 7. CDR1 LNHDA and CDR2 SQIVND come from the germline V gene (reference sequence). CDR3 length: 14 residues. CDR3 in amino acids: CASSRTGWAYEQYF. CDR3 coding DNA: TGTGCCAGTAGCAGGACAGGTTGGGCCTACGAGCAGTACTTC.

The chain uses TRBV30 and TRBJ2-2; a possible D gene is TRBD2 (5 bases). Trimming left V 5 bases short and J 6 bases short, with 16 bases between. The CDR3 is made up of 14 amino acids. CDR1 is GTSNPN, CDR2 SVGIG, per germline (reference sequence). Here the CDR3 reads CAWEAGWASGELFF. CDR3 nucleotide sequence: TGTGCCTGGGAGGCGGGTTGGGCTTCCGGGGAGCTGTTTTTT. Based on the CDR3 plus reference TRBV30 and TRBJ2-2, the full variable domain is SQTIHQWPATLVQPVGSPLSLECTVEGTSNPNLYWYRQAAGRGLQLLFYSVGIGQISSEVPQNLSASRPQDRQFILSSKKLLLSDSGFYLCAWEAGWASGELFFGEGSRLTVL.